This T cell receptor (beta chain) was sequenced for a study of neurological immune-mediated disorders. Overall study context: The approximately 35 patients with multiple sclerosis comprised around 30 relapsing-remitting cases and 3 secondary progressive cases.

From 15-18 subjects, over 200 million TCR-beta sequences were obtained in each sequencing run. TCRdb independently ran MiXCR on the 5' RACE reads; one entry per CDR3 protein. The table shows 55,000 to 75,000 distinct CDR3 sequences, with 4% to 6% occurring only once. The sample holds a few counts of this clonotype. V lost 0 bases and J lost 4; bases outside the gene matches: 8. The CDR3 consists of 16 residues. The V gene's germline CDR1 is SEHNR and CDR2 FQNEAQ (reference sequence). V is TRBV7-9 and J is TRBJ1-2, with TRBD1 matching over 7 bases. Sequencing used PBMCs. The sequence was obtained from a woman aged 25 to 39 with multiple sclerosis. The CDR3 DNA follows: TGTGCCAGCAGCTTAGCCGGGGGGACAGCCTTCTATGGCTACACCTTC. Translation gives CASSLAGGTAFYGYTF.